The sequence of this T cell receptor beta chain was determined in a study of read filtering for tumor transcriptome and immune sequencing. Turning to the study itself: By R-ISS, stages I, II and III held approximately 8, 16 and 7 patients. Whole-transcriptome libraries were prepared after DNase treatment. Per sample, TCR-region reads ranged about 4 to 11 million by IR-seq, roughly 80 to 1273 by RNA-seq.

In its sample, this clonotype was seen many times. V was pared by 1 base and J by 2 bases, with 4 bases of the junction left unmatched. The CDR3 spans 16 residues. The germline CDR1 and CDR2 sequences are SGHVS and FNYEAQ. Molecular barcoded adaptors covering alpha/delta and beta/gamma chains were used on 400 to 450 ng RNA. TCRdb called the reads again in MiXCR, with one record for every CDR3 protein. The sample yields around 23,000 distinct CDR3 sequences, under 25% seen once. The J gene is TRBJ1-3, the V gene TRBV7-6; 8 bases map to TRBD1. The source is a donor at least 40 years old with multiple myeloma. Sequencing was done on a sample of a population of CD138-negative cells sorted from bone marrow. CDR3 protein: CASSLGQGAAGNTIYF. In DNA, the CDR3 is TGTGCCAGCAGCTTAGGTCAGGGGGCAGCTGGAAACACCATATATTTT.